Below, one TCR beta chain is given with its context. What it binds is unknown. This sample was included in a study of T cells in Graves' hyperthyroidism and ophthalmopathy. Study-level points and caveats: Clonotypes that were expanded in thyroid above 0.001 mostly appeared in blood too.

Germline assignment: CDR1 SGHDT and CDR2 YYEEEE. Trimming at V came to 3 bases and at J to 5 bases, leaving 12 bases not matched to a gene. The CDR3 length is 17 residues. Amplification of TCR beta CDR3 regions used RNA as the template. A set of HTBI primers served as the primers for a first-round RT-PCR of the TCR CDR3. Via MiXCR, TCRdb re-called the multiplex PCR reads, giving one row per CDR3 protein. The table includes 550,000 to 600,000 distinct CDR3 sequences, 16% detected once. For Graves' hyperthyroidism to be stable, ophthalmopathy could not progress within 18 months. Patients aged 18 to 65 had newly diagnosed hyperthyroidism lasting under 2 months.

The rearrangement links TRBV5-6 to TRBJ2-5, with 11 bases identical to TRBD2. The clonotype originates from a woman between 18 and 30 years old with Graves' hyperthyroidism. The sequenced sample was blood. This CDR3 is CASSSTLAGGNGETQYF. Written as DNA, the CDR3 is TGTGCCAGCAGCTCAACTCTAGCGGGGGGTAACGGGGAGACCCAGTACTTC.